This T cell receptor beta chain was sequenced during a study of cytomegalovirus exposure and HLA in healthy donors. The PCR ran on 60 Vbeta and 13 Jbeta primers. Libraries were prepared by immunoSEQ multiplex PCR; TCRdb keeps only in-frame clonotypes and omits some of them. Found here are 85,000 to 110,000 clones, 76% of them singletons; the top ten hold 10%. Germline-derived CDR1 and CDR2 are MNHEY and SVGAGI. V was clipped by 0 bases and J by 2 bases, with 10 bases between them. The length of the CDR3 is 15 residues. The sample was PBMCs. The receptor comes from a woman younger than 30 in good health and CMV-seropositive. The chain employs TRBV6-5 and TRBJ1-2; D not resolved. In DNA form, the CDR3 reads TGTGCCAGCAGTTACTCGGAGGGCTTGAACTATGGCTACACCTTC. Its protein product is CASSYSEGLNYGYTF.